A few counts support the clone carrying this T cell receptor beta chain. Its specificity is not known. In making TCR beta libraries, quantitative 5'-RACE with molecular barcodes was used. TCRdb passed the 5' RACE reads through MiXCR, listing each CDR3 protein once. The table has around 340,000 distinct CDR3 sequences, approximately 14% seen once; the top ten hold approximately 1.1%. This specimen belongs to a study of CD8 T cells in ankylosing spondylitis. CDR3 length equals 15 residues. V shed 5 bases, J shed 1 base, and the junction held 5 bases outside the gene matches. The germline V gene has CDR1 SQVTM and CDR2 ANQGSEA. Study-wide points: It was reported that disease-linked clones were significantly enriched in matched ankylosing spondylitis synovial fluid.

The sequencing sample was made of blood, either unsorted or a sorted T cell fraction (not recorded which). The chain couples TRBV29-1 to TRBJ2-1, with 10 nucleotides matching TRBD2. This clonotype originated in a male donor with ankylosing spondylitis or in good health (not recorded which). In DNA form, the CDR3 reads TGCAGCGTTCTCTCTAGCGGGAGATCCTACAATGAGCAGTTCTTC. Protein: CSVLSSGRSYNEQFF.